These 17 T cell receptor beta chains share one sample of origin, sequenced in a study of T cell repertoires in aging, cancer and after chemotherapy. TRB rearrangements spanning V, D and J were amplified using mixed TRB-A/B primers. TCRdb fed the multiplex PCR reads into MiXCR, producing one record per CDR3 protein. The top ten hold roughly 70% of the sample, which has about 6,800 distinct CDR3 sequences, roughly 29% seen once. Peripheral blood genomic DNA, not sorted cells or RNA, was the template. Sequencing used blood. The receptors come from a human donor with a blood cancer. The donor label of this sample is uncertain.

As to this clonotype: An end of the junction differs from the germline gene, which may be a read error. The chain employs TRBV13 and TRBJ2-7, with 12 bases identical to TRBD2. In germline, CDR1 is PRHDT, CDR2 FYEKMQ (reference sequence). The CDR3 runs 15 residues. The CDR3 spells CVSSPRTSGVGEQYF. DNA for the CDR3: TGTGTCAGCAGTCCGAGGACTAGCGGGGTTGGCGAGCAGTACTTC. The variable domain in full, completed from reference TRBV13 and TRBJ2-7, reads AAGVIQSPRHLIKEKRETATLKCYPIPRHDTVYWYQQGPGQDPQFLISFYEKMQSDKGSIPDRFSAQQFSDYHSELNMSSLELGDSALYFCVSSPRTSGVGEQYFGPGTRLTVT.

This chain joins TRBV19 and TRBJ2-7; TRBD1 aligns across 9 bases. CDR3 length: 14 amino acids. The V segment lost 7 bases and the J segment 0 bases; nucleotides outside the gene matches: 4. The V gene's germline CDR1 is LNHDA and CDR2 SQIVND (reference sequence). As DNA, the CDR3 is TGTGCCAGTACCGGGACAGGGCTCTCCTACGAGCAGTACTTC. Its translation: CASTGTGLSYEQYF.

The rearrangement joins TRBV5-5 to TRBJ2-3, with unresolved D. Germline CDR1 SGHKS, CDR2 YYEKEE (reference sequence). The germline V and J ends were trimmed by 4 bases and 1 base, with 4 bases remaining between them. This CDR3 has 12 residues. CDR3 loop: CASSAGTDTQYF. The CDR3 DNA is TGTGCCAGCAGCGCGGGCACAGATACGCAGTATTTT.

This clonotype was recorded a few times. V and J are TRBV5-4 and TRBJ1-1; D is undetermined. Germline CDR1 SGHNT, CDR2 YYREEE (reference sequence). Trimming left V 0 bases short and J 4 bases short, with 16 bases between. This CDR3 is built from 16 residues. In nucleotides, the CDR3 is TGTGCCAGCAGCTTGGAGGCGTGGGCGCTGGGCACTGAAGCTTTCTTT. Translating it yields CASSLEAWALGTEAFF.

CDR3 in DNA: TGTGCCAGCAGTGAAGGCCAGAGCTCCTACGAGCAGTACTTC. Its translation is CASSEGQSSYEQYF. The J gene is TRBJ2-7, the V gene TRBV6-2 or TRBV6-3, with no clear D. Trimming cost V 5 bases and J 0 bases, with 11 bases left between them. This CDR3 has 14 residues. Germline CDR1 reads MNHEY; CDR2 reads SVGEGT.

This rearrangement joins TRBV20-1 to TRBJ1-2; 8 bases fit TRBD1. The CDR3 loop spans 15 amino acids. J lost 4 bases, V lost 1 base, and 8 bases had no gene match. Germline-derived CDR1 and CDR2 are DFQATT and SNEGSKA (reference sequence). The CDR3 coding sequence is TGCAGTGCTAGAGTTCGGGCAGGGGGCATCTATGGCTACACCTTC. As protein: CSARVRAGGIYGYTF.

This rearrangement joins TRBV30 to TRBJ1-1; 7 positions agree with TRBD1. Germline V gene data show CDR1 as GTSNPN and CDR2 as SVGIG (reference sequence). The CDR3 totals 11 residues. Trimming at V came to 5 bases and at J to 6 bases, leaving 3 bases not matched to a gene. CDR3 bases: TGTGCCTGGGCCGGGACAGCTGAAGCTTTCTTT. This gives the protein CAWAGTAEAFF.

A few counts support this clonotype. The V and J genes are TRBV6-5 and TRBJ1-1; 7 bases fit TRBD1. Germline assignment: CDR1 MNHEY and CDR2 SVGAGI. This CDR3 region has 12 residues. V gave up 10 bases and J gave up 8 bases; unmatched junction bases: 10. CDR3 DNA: TGTGCCACGTCACGAACAGGGGCCGAAGCTTTCTTT. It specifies CATSRTGAEAFF.

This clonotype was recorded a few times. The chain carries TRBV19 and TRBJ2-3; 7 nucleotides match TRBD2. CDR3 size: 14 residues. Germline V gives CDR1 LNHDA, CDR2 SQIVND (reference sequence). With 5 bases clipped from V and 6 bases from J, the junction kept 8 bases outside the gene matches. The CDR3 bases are TGTGCCAGTAGTTCAGCCGGGGGGTTGGATACGCAGTATTTT. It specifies CASSSAGGLDTQYF.

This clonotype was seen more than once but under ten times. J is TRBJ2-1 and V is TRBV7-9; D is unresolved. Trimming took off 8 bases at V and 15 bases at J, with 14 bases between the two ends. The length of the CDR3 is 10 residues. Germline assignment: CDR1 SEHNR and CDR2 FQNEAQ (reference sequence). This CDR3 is CASSGAGLFF. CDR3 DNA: TGTGCCAGCTCCGGAGCAGGCCTGTTCTTC.

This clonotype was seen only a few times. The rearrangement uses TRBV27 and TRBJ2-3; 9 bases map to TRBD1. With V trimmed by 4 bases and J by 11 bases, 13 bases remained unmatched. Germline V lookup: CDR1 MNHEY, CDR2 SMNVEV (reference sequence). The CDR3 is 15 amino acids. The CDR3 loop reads CASSSPSGTGLLQYF. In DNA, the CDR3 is TGTGCCAGCAGTTCCCCCTCCGGGACAGGGTTGCTGCAGTATTTT.

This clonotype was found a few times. The CDR3 spells CAGDPGQPYGYTF. The CDR3 DNA sequence: TGTGCCGGGGATCCGGGACAGCCCTATGGCTACACCTTC. The chain joins TRBV30 to TRBJ1-2, with 7 bases that match TRBD1. The CDR3 totals 13 residues. Germline V lookup: CDR1 GTSNPN, CDR2 SVGIG (reference sequence). V lost 8 bases to trimming and J lost 4 bases; unmatched junction nucleotides: 10. The whole variable domain, filled in from reference TRBV30 and TRBJ1-2, reads SQTIHQWPATLVQPVGSPLSLECTVEGTSNPNLYWYRQAAGRGLQLLFYSVGIGQISSEVPQNLSASRPQDRQFILSSKKLLLSDSGFYLCAGDPGQPYGYTFGSGTRLTVV.

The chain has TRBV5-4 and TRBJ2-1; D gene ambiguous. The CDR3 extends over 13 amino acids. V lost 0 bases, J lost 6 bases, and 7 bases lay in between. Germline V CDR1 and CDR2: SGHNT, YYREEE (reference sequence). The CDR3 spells CASSLDQPNEQFF. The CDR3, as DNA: TGTGCCAGCAGCTTGGACCAACCCAATGAGCAGTTCTTC. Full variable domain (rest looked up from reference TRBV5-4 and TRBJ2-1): ETGVTQSPTHLIKTRGQQVTLRCSSQSGHNTVSWYQQALGQGPQFIFQYYREEENGRGNFPPRFSGLQFPNYSSELNVNALELDDSALYLCASSLDQPNEQFFGPGTRLTVL.

In DNA form, the CDR3 reads TGTGCCAGCAACAAAGGGGGCGACAGGGAAGAGACCCAGTACTTC. This gives the protein CASNKGGDREETQYF. The rearrangement links TRBV5-4 to TRBJ2-5, with 7 bases lining up with TRBD1. CDR1 SGHNT and CDR2 YYREEE come from the germline V gene (reference sequence). The CDR3 runs 15 residues. V lost 6 bases to trimming and J lost 3 bases; unmatched junction nucleotides: 11. Drawing the rest from reference TRBV5-4 and TRBJ2-5, the complete variable domain is ETGVTQSPTHLIKTRGQQVTLRCSSQSGHNTVSWYQQALGQGPQFIFQYYREEENGRGNFPPRFSGLQFPNYSSELNVNALELDDSALYLCASNKGGDREETQYFGPGTRLLVL.

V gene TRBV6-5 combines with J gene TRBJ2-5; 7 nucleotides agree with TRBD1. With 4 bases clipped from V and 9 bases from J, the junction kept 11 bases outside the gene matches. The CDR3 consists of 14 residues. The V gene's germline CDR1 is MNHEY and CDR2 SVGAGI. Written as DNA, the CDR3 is TGTGCCAGCAGTTCAGGGGGACAGACAAGTCCCCAGTACTTC. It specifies CASSSGGQTSPQYF.

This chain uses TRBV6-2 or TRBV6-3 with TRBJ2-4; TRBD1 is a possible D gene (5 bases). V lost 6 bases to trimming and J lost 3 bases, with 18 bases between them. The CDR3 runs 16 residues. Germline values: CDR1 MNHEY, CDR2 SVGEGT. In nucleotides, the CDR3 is TGTGCCAGCAGCAACACCCTGTGGGGCAACAAAAACATTCAGTACTTC. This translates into CASSNTLWGNKNIQYF.

CDR3 sequence (DNA): TGTGCCAGCAGCCTACAGGGTAGGAATCAGCCCCAGCATTTT. Translation gives CASSLQGRNQPQHF. V and J are TRBV5-5 and TRBJ1-5, with a tentative D call TRBD1 (6 bases). CDR3 size: 14 residues. CDR1 and CDR2 (germline): SGHKS, YYEKEE (reference sequence). V was trimmed by 4 bases and J by 4 bases, leaving 12 bases between them.